This T cell receptor (beta chain) was found in a study of molecular identifiers for immune sequencing clone quantification. Whole-study findings and limits: Clones that exceeded 20 RNA copies held over 99% of effector molecules, yet under 1% in naive cells.

Many counts were recorded for this clonotype. Antigen specificity is unknown. From the PCR reads, TCRdb called clonotypes with MiXCR, one entry per CDR3 protein. The sample lists 80,000 to 100,000 distinct CDR3 sequences, roughly 24% occurring once. Per the germline V gene, CDR1 is SGHRS and CDR2 is YFSETQ. This CDR3 has 15 amino acids. V lost 0 bases and J 0 bases, leaving 7 bases between the germline ends. What was sequenced was naive CD8+ T cells from blood, with Jurkat cell RNA spiked in. Subset: FACS-sorted CD8+CD4-CCR7+CD45RA+ naive T cells. This TCR was recovered from a human donor in good health. Some libraries in this study had Jurkat cell RNA spiked in. The rearrangement joins TRBV5-1 to TRBJ2-1; weak D call: TRBD1 (5 bases). The CDR3 spells CASSLGQSSYNEQFF. In DNA, the CDR3 is TGCGCCAGCAGCTTGGGACAGAGCTCCTACAATGAGCAGTTCTTC.